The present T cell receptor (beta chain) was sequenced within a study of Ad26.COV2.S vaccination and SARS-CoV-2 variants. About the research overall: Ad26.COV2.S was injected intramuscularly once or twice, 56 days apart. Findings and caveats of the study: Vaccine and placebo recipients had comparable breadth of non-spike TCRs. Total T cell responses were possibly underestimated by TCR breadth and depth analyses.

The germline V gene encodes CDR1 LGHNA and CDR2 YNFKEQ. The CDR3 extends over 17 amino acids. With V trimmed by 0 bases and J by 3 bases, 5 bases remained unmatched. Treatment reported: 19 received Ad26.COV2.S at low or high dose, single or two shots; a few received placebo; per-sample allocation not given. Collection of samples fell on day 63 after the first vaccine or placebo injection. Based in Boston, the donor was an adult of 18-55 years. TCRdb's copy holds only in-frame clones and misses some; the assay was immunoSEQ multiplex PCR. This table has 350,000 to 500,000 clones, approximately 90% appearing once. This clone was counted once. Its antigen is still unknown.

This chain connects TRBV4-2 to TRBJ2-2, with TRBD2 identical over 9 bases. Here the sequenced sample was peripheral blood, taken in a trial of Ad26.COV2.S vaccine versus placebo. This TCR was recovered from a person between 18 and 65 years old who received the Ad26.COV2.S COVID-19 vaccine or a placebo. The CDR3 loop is CASSQDRTSDDTGELFF. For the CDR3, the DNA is TGTGCCAGCAGCCAAGATCGGACTAGCGACGACACCGGGGAGCTGTTTTTT.